A selection of T cell receptor beta chains follows, all from one sample in a study of T cell responses to AZD1222 COVID-19 vaccine. TCRdb keeps only in-frame clones here, not all; method: immunoSEQ multiplex PCR. Here the sample spans fewer than 85,000 clones, about 88% being singletons. The sequencing here drew on peripheral blood, taken on day 0 of AZD1222 vaccination. These receptor sequences come from an adult in good health. The CDR3 runs from the conserved cysteine through the conserved F or W. A D gene is named only where the DNA matches it firmly. Size is stated for part of the rows, as once, few or many counts, or as a class when the clone is expanded.

d_gene	abundance	v_gene	j_gene	CDR3nt	CDR3aa
TRBD1	NA	TRBV6-2/TRBV6-3	TRBJ1-1	TGTGCCAGCAGTTACTCGAGGACAGGGGACACTGAAGCTTTCTTT	CASSYSRTGDTEAFF
NA	NA	TRBV3-1/TRBV3-2	TRBJ2-7	TGTGCCAGCAGCCCAGAGCAGCTAGAGGTGGCCGAGCAGTACTTC	CASSPEQLEVAEQYF
NA	NA	TRBV9	TRBJ1-4	TGTGCCAGCAGCCCAAGCGGTACACGGAAAGAAAAACTGTTTTTT	CASSPSGTRKEKLFF
NA	NA	TRBV6-2/TRBV6-3	TRBJ1-5	TGTGCCAGCAGCCCCCTCAATTTCAATCAGCCCCAGCATTTT	CASSPLNFNQPQHF
NA	few	TRBV5-1	TRBJ2-7	TGCGCCAGCAGCGCTGGACATTCCTACGAGCAGTACTTC	CASSAGHSYEQYF
NA	NA	TRBV6-5	TRBJ1-1	TGTGCCAGCAGTTATGGGGAGAACACTGAAGCTTTCTTT	CASSYGENTEAFF
TRBD2	few	TRBV4-2	TRBJ2-1	TGTGCCAGCAGCCAAGACCTCTCTAGCGGGGGCAATGAGCAGTTCTTC	CASSQDLSSGGNEQFF
NA	NA	TRBV12-3/TRBV12-4	TRBJ2-7	TGTGCCAGCAGTCCACTAGCTTCCTACGAGCAGTACTTC	CASSPLASYEQYF
NA	NA	TRBV9	TRBJ1-2	TGTGCCAGCAGCCCAAGCTCAGGGAATAACTATGGCTACACCTTC	CASSPSSGNNYGYTF
TRBD1	NA	TRBV6-5	TRBJ2-2	TGTGCCAGCAGTCGACAGGGGTACACCGGGGAGCTGTTTTTT	CASSRQGYTGELFF
TRBD2	NA	TRBV7-2	TRBJ2-7	TGTGCCAGCAGCTCCCGACTAGCGGACTACTCCTACGAGCAGTACTTC	CASSSRLADYSYEQYF
NA	NA	TRBV25-1	TRBJ1-2	TGTGCCAGCAGTCCCGGTAACTATGGCTACACCTTC	CASSPGNYGYTF
NA	NA	TRBV5-1	TRBJ2-1	TGCGCCAGCAGCTTGTATACAGGGATCAACAATGAGCAGTTCTTC	CASSLYTGINNEQFF
TRBD1	NA	TRBV6-5	TRBJ1-6	TGTGCCAGCAGAGGGGGGACAGGAGGGAATTCACCCCTCCACTTT	CASRGGTGGNSPLHF
TRBD1	NA	TRBV7-9	TRBJ1-1	TGTGCCAGCAGCTCTATCCTGGGACAGGGGAACACTGAAGCTTTCTTT	CASSSILGQGNTEAFF
NA	once	TRBV7-2	TRBJ1-6	TGTGCCAGCAGCTTAGCTATTGGGCGGCTTAATTCACCCCTCCACTTT	CASSLAIGRLNSPLHF
NA	NA	TRBV27	TRBJ2-7	TGTGCCAGCAGTCCCAGCGGGCGTTCCTACGAGCAGTACTTC	CASSPSGRSYEQYF
NA	NA	TRBV2	TRBJ1-5	TGTGCCAGCAGTGAAGTTAGGGATCAGCCCCAGCATTTT	CASSEVRDQPQHF
TRBD1	NA	TRBV12-5	TRBJ1-4	TGTGCTAGTGGTTTACTGCCAGGGGGGGAAAAACTGTTTTTT	CASGLLPGGEKLFF
NA	NA	TRBV29-1	TRBJ1-2	TGCAGCGTTGACGAGGTCCGTTCCTATGGCTACACCTTC	CSVDEVRSYGYTF
TRBD1	once	TRBV28	TRBJ1-2	TGTGCCAGCAGTTTAGGGACAGGGTCTAGATCTAACTATGGCTACACCTTC	CASSLGTGSRSNYGYTF
NA	NA	TRBV30	TRBJ1-4	TGTGCCAGTCGAAGGGGAAGGGAAAAACTGTTTTTT	CASRRGREKLFF
NA	NA	TRBV11-3	TRBJ2-7	TGTGCCAGCAGCTTAACGGCTTACTCCTACGAGCAGTACTTC	CASSLTAYSYEQYF
NA	NA	TRBV11-3	TRBJ2-7	TGTGCCAGCAGCTCTCCGGGACAAGAAGGGTTCTCGTTCGTCGAGCAGTACTTC	CASSSPGQEGFSFVEQYF
NA	NA	TRBV7-3	TRBJ1-1	TGTGCCAGCAGCTTAACGCCAGGGAACACTGAAGCTTTCTTT	CASSLTPGNTEAFF
NA	NA	TRBV7-2	TRBJ2-5	TGTGCCAGCAGCTTAGCTGCACGGCGGGGCCAAGGGGCCCAGTACTTC	CASSLAARRGQGAQYF
NA	NA	TRBV5-1	TRBJ2-7	TGCGCCAGCAGCTTGATCCCATCTTCCTACGAGCAGTACTTC	CASSLIPSSYEQYF
NA	NA	TRBV11-2	TRBJ1-1	TGTGCCAGCAGCCCAACGGGGGGGACCTTGAACACTGAAGCTTTCTTT	CASSPTGGTLNTEAFF
NA	NA	TRBV5-1	TRBJ1-5	TGCGCCAGCAGCTTGGAAGGGGCAGGGAGTCAGCCCCAGCATTTT	CASSLEGAGSQPQHF
NA	NA	TRBV7-8	TRBJ2-7	TGTGCCAGCAGCTCTCTGACAGGTCTGGGCGAGCAGTACTTC	CASSSLTGLGEQYF